A selection of T cell receptor beta chains follows, all from one sample in a study of T cell responses to AZD1222 COVID-19 vaccine. Here immunoSEQ multiplex PCR was the method, and the copy in TCRdb shows in-frame clones only, minus some. This table holds about 70,000 clones, 84% found once. The sample here was peripheral blood, taken on day 0 of AZD1222 vaccination. These receptors were collected from an adult in good health. Both conserved end residues are part of each CDR3.

v_call,cdr3_aa
TRBV5-1,CASSLDRGGTEAFF
TRBV24-1,CATSDPRGPLYKDTQYF
TRBV7-2,CASSIGQALYEQYF
TRBV5-1,CASSLGPNEKLFF
TRBV28,CASRTGGAEAFF
TRBV4-1,CASSQVGVGEPQHF
TRBV12-3/TRBV12-4,CASSFGGSELFF
TRBV5-1,CASSTGRGAEKLFF
TRBV25-1,CASSEVQGAVGEQFF
TRBV4-1,CASSQGVGGPGETQYF
TRBV6-5,CASRVTGGTSYEQYF
TRBV2,CASSGGVALLSNQPQHF
TRBV7-9,CASSLTGGSEAFF
TRBV4-1,CASSQAGVGGYGYTF
TRBV29-1,CSAMFPPQHF
TRBV2,CASSNPSQPQHF
TRBV7-9,CASSLARTGNNEQFF
TRBV27,CASSLRRGDTDTQYF
TRBV11-2,CASSPRQGSIAFF
TRBV6-6,CASSYSEGVVEDGYTF
TRBV2,CASSEGVITLYGYTF
TRBV5-1,CASSLAPAANYGYTF
TRBV7-6,CASSLSRAGDTEAFF
TRBV12-3/TRBV12-4,CASSLGGTEKLFF
TRBV7-9,CASSPGNKPDTQYF
TRBV7-2,CASSFPGPYEQYF
TRBV4-1,CASSQPQGAVNSPLHF
TRBV2,CASGPGSSGNSPLHF
TRBV2,CASSDDGGPDEQYF
TRBV30,CAWSRLIGTANTEAFF
TRBV2,CASSIRRLAGAGHYEQYF
TRBV5-5,CASSLVGGSGGYTF
TRBV28,CASVTWGRANSPLHF
TRBV3-1/TRBV3-2,CASSQGAAGALGTGELFF
TRBV5-1,CASSEGARGNTIYF
TRBV7-9,CASSLARGAGFF
TRBV28,CASSLPGGSEGYTF
TRBV18,CASSPAGTENTEAFF
TRBV30,CAWSAGGGNSPLHF
TRBV9,CASSPNFGTGLYEQYF